Described below is a single T cell receptor beta chain sequence and its context. Its specificity is unknown. This sample is part of a study of cytomegalovirus exposure and HLA in healthy donors. General study results and limits: Per published reports, the classifier diagnosed cytomegalovirus status with high specificity and sensitivity. Overall, approximately 150 TCR beta chains were annotated as cytomegalovirus-associated.

Profiled with immunoSEQ multiplex PCR; TCRdb holds only in-frame clones, not every one. The sample consists of about 360,000 clones, 86% of them appearing once. Trimming at V came to 3 bases and at J to 5 bases, leaving 8 bases not matched to a gene. The CDR3 has 16 amino acids. Germline V CDR1 and CDR2: MNHNS, SASEGT. Sequencing was performed on PBMCs. The clonotype was recovered from a young woman in good health and CMV-seronegative. This chain uses TRBV6-1 with TRBJ1-2; 11 bases map to TRBD1. The CDR3 nucleotides are TGTGCCAGCAGTGATTCCGGGACAGGGGGAGGGTATGGCTACACCTTC. The encoded protein is CASSDSGTGGGYGYTF.